This TCR beta chain was retrieved from a study of human T cells and chemical hapten exposure. Study details: Patch tests delivered 0.01% DPC to the upper back and were evaluated at 6 days.

Time point meaning: pre-sensitization, week 0. Treatment meaning: therapeutic diphenylcyclopropenone sensitization with weekly scalp DPC. Whole blood that had not been fractionated was the source of extracted total RNA. A single record per CDR3 protein comes from TCRdb applying MiXCR to the RACE reads. This sample has approximately 260,000 distinct CDR3 sequences, with approximately 8.4% found just once. The length of the CDR3 is 13 residues. Germline V gene data show CDR1 as SGHTA and CDR2 as FQGNSA. V was cut by 1 base and J by 5 bases, with 9 bases left in between. Source: whole blood, taken in connection with sensitization to the hapten diphenylcyclopropenone (DPC). The TCR sequence derives from a woman in her thirties or forties with alopecia areata. Some clones in this sample may be carry-over from other donors' samples. The V and J genes are TRBV7-2 and TRBJ2-7; the D gene is possibly TRBD1 (6 bases). The CDR3 region is CASSLGTADEQYF. DNA for the CDR3: TGTGCCAGCAGCTTAGGGACAGCTGACGAGCAGTACTTC.